This T cell receptor (beta chain) was identified in a study of T cell changes during pregnancy in multiple sclerosis. Here immunoSEQ multiplex PCR was the method, and the copy in TCRdb shows in-frame clones only, minus some. The data hold 50,000 to 75,000 clones, with nearly 95% observed a single time. The CDR3 covers 15 residues. CDR1 is SGHVS and CDR2 is FQNEAQ in the germline V gene. V shed 0 bases and J shed 2 bases, with 11 bases lying between them. This rearrangement joins TRBV7-8 to TRBJ2-7; no reliable D call. The sequence was obtained from a female donor with multiple sclerosis, enrolled in a pregnancy study. The sequences come from CD8+ T cells from peripheral blood mononuclear cells, collected in the third trimester of pregnancy. CDR3 in DNA: TGTGCCAGCAGCTTAGCGCGGTCTCCTACCTACGAGCAGTACTTC. It encodes CASSLARSPTYEQYF.